This T cell receptor beta chain is drawn from a study of siplizumab effects on memory and regulatory T cells. The protocol was immunoSEQ multiplex PCR, while the TCRdb copy is restricted to in-frame clones and leaves out a portion. The table records around 83,000 clones, about 90% of them present only once. Overall study results and limits: In roughly 75-96% of proliferating CD4+ or CD8+ clones, a naive or memory phenotype could not be assigned.

Trimming removed 7 bases at V and 8 bases at J, with 15 bases between. The CDR3 is made up of 13 amino acids. Germline CDR1 is MNHNS and CDR2 is SASEGT. This clone is a singleton in its sample. The antigen is not known. The sequencing input was CD4+ T cells sorted from blood. The chain couples TRBV6-1 to TRBJ2-1; D perhaps matches TRBD2 (5 bases). The TCR sequence derives from a human donor in good health. CDR3 loop: CASNRGSKDEQFF. The CDR3 nucleotides are TGTGCCAGCAATCGGGGATCTAAGGATGAGCAGTTCTTC.